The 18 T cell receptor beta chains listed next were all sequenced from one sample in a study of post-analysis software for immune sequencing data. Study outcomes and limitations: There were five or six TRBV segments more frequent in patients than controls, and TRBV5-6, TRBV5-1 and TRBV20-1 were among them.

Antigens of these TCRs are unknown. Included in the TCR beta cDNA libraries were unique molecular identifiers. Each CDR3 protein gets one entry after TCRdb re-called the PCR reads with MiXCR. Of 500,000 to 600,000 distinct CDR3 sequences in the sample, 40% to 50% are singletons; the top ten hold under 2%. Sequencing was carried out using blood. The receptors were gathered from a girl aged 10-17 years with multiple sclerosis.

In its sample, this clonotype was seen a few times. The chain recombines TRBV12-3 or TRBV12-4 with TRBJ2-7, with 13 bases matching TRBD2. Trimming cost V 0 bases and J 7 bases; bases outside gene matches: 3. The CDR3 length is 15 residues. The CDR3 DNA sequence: TGTGCCAGCAGTTTAGCGGGACTAGCGGGAAGGGAGCAGTACTTC. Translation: CASSLAGLAGREQYF.

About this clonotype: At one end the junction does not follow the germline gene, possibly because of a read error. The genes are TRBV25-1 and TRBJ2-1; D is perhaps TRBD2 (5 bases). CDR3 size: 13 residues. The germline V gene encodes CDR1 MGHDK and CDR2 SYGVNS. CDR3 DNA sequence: TGTGCCAGCAGTGCGCTAGCCTACAGTGAGCAGTTCTTC. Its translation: CASSALAYSEQFF.

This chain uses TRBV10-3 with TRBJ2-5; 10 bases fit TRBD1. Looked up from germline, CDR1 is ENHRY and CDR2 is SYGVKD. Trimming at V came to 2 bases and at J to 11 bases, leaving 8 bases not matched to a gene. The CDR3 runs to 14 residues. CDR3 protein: CAISEGQGVNEQYF. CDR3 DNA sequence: TGTGCCATCAGTGAGGGACAGGGGGTAAATGAGCAGTACTTC.

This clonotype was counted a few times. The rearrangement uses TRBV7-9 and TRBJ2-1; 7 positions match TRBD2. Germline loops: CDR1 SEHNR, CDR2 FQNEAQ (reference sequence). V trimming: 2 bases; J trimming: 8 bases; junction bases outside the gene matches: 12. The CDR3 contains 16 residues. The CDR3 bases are TGTGCCAGCAGCTTACCGCTAGCGGACGACACCGATGAGCAGTTCTTC. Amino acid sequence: CASSLPLADDTDEQFF.

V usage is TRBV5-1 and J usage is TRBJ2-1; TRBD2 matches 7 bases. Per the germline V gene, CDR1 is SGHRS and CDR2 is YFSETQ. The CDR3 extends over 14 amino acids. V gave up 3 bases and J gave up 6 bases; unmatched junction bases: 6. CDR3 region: CASSWASGGNEQFF. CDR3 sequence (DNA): TGCGCCAGCAGCTGGGCTAGCGGAGGCAATGAGCAGTTCTTC. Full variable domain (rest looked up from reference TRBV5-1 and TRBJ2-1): KAGVTQTPRYLIKTRGQQVTLSCSPISGHRSVSWYQQTPGQGLQFLFEYFSETQRNKGNFPGRFSGRQFSNSRSEMNVSTLELGDSALYLCASSWASGGNEQFFGPGTRLTVL.

The chain's CDR3 is CASSLAGQGAGQPQHF. In nucleotides, the CDR3 is TGTGCCAGCAGTTTAGCGGGGCAGGGGGCCGGGCAGCCCCAGCATTTT. V and J are TRBV12-3 or TRBV12-4 and TRBJ1-5; 8 bases are shared with TRBD1. The CDR3 is 16 amino acids. The V segment lost 0 bases and the J segment 7 bases; nucleotides outside the gene matches: 8.

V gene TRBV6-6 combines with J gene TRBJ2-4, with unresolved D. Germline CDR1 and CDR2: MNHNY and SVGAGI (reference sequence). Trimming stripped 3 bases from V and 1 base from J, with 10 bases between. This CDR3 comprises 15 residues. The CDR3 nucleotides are TGTGCCAGCAGTTATCCGTTGGGCGCCAAAAACATTCAGTACTTC. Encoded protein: CASSYPLGAKNIQYF.

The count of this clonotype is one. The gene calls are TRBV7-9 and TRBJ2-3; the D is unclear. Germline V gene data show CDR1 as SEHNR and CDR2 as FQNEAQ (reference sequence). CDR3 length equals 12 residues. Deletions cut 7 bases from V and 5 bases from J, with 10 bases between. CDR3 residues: CASKASGDTQYF. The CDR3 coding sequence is TGTGCCAGCAAAGCATCGGGAGATACGCAGTATTTT.

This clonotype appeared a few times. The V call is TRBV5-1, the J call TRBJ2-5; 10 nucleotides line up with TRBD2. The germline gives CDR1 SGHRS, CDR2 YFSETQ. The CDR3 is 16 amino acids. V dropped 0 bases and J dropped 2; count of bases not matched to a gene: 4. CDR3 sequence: CASSLALAGVQETQYF. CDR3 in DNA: TGCGCCAGCAGCTTGGCCCTAGCGGGAGTTCAAGAGACCCAGTACTTC.

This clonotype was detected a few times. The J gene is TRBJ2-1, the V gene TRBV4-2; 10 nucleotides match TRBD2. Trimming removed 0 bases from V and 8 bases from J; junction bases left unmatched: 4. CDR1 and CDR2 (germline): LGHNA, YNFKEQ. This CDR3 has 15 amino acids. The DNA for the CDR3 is TGTGCCAGCAGCCAAGACCTGACTAGCGGGCATGAGCAGTTCTTC. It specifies CASSQDLTSGHEQFF.

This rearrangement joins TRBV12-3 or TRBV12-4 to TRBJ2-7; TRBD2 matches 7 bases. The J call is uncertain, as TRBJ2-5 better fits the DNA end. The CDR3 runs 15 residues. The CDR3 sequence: CASSLSSGNQETQYF. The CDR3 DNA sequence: TGTGCCAGCAGTTTATCCAGCGGGAACCAAGAGACCCAGTACTTC.

DNA for the CDR3: TGTGCCAGCAGCCTACAGGGGTCTCGCACAGATACGCAGTATTTT. This translates into CASSLQGSRTDTQYF. The genes are TRBV6-6 and TRBJ2-3; 7 bases match TRBD1. V lost 6 bases, J lost 1 base, and 7 bases stayed unmatched. The CDR3 spans 15 residues. Germline V CDR1 and CDR2: MNHNY, SVGAGI (reference sequence).

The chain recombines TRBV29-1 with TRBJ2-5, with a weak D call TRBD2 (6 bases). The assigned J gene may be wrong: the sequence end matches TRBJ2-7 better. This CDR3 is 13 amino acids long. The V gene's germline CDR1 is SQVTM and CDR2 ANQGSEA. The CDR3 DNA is TGCAGCGTTGGATGGGCGCGCGGGACCGAGCAGTACTTC. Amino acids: CSVGWARGTEQYF.

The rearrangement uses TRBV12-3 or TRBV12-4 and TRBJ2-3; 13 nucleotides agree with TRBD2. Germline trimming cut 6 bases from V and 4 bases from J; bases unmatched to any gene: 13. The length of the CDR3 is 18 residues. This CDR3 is CASRGRTSGRGGADTQYF. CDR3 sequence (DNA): TGTGCCAGCAGAGGCAGGACTAGCGGGAGAGGGGGCGCAGATACGCAGTATTTT.

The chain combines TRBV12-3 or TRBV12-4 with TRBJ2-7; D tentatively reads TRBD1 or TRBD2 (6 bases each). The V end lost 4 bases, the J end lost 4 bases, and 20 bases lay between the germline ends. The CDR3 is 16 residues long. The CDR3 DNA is TGTGCCAGCAGTTCCCTAGCTGGAGGAGGGGGTTACGAGCAGTACTTC. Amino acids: CASSSLAGGGGYEQYF.

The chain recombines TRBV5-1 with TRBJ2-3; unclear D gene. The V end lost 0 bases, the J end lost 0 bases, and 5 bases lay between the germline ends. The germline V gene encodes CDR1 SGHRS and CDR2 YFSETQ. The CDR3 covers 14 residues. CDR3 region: CASSLDMSTDTQYF. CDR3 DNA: TGCGCCAGCAGCTTGGATATGAGCACAGATACGCAGTATTTT.

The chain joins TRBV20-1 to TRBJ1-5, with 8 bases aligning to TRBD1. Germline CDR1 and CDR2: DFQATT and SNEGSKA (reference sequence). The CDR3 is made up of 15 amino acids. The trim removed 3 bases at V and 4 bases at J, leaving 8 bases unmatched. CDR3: CSASRGRGLNQPQHF. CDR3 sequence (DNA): TGCAGTGCTAGCAGGGGCAGGGGGCTGAATCAGCCCCAGCATTTT.

For the CDR3, the DNA is TGCAGCGCCGTACAGGGGGCAGGGAACACTGAAGCTTTCTTT. It is translated as CSAVQGAGNTEAFF. The gene calls are TRBV29-1 and TRBJ1-1, with 9 bases fitting TRBD1. The CDR3 is made up of 14 amino acids. CDR1 is SQVTM, CDR2 ANQGSEA, per germline. V was clipped by 7 bases and J by 1 base; unmatched bases: 7.